This T cell receptor beta chain came from a study of blood T cell repertoires in COVID-19. Original processing methods: Amplification of reference gene primers was used by the study to estimate nucleated cell counts. The assay was immunoSEQ multiplex PCR, and TCRdb's table has in-frame clones only and misses some. D and trimming come from the DNA, and the V and J calls and clone size come from that table. Among hundreds of thousands of clones listed, roughly nine tenths were seen once. CDR3 length: 13 amino acids. The V gene's germline CDR1 is SGHRS and CDR2 YFSETQ. V lost 2 bases to trimming and J lost 5 bases, with 7 bases between them.

The chain uses TRBV5-1 and TRBJ1-4, with D maybe TRBD1 (5 bases). The sample consisted of PBMCs or T cells enriched from blood (not recorded which). This clonotype was sampled from a man aged 25 to 45 who had recovered from COVID-19. The CDR3 region is CASSFTGNEKLFF. DNA of the CDR3: TGCGCCAGCAGCTTTACAGGAAATGAAAAACTGTTTTTT.